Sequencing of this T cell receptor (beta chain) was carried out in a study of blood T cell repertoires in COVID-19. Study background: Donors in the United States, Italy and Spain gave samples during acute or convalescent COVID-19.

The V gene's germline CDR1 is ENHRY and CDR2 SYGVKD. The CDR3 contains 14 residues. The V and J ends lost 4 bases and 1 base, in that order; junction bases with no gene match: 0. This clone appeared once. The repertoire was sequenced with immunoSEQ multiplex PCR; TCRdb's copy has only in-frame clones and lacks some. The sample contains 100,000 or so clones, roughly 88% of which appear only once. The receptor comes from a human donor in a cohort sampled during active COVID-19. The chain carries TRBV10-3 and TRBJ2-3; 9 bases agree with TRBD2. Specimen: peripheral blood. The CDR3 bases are TGTGCCATCAGTGGACTAGCGGGCACAGATACGCAGTATTTT. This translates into CAISGLAGTDTQYF.